A single sample gave rise to the 20 T cell receptor beta chains below, sequenced in a study of cytomegalovirus exposure and HLA in healthy donors. 60 Vbeta and 13 Jbeta primers were used in PCR. Using immunoSEQ multiplex PCR, the repertoire was profiled, and TCRdb retains in-frame clones only, with some absent. The sample holds 150,000 or so clones, 75% seen once. Sequenced sample: PBMCs. The receptors come from a man aged 25-45 years in good health and CMV-seronegative.

The chain is built from TRBV5-8 and TRBJ2-1, with a possible D match to TRBD2 (5 bases). This CDR3 is 15 amino acids long. Trimming removed 0 bases from V and 1 base from J, with 8 bases in between. Germline V gene lookup returns CDR1 SGHTS and CDR2 YDEGEE. CDR3 nucleotide sequence: TGTGCCAGCAGCTTGGAGAGGGATTCCTACAATGAGCAGTTCTTC. As protein: CASSLERDSYNEQFF.

The V call is TRBV16, the J call TRBJ1-1; maybe TRBD1 (6 bases). The CDR3 contains 13 residues. Trimming took 6 bases from V and 0 from J, leaving 8 bases between them. The germline V gene encodes CDR1 KGHSY and CDR2 FQNENV. The CDR3 protein is CASSWTVNTEAFF. CDR3 DNA: TGTGCCAGCAGTTGGACAGTGAACACTGAAGCTTTCTTT.

This chain links TRBV19 with TRBJ2-2; the D gene is possibly TRBD2 (7 bases). The CDR3 has 15 amino acids. Germline-derived CDR1 and CDR2 are LNHDA and SQIVND (reference sequence). V was trimmed by 8 bases and J by 3 bases, leaving 16 bases between them. CDR3 region: CASVTRGADTGELFF. DNA of the CDR3: TGTGCCAGTGTAACACGGGGGGCGGACACCGGGGAGCTGTTTTTT.

The chain employs TRBV7-9 and TRBJ1-6; a weak D match, TRBD1 (5 bases). The CDR3 consists of 15 residues. V lost 2 bases and J 9 bases, leaving 14 bases between the germline ends. CDR1 and CDR2 from the germline V gene are SEHNR and FQNEAQ (reference sequence). The CDR3 DNA reads TGTGCCAGCAGCTTACAGGGTACCAAGAGTTCACCCCTCCACTTT. Its translation: CASSLQGTKSSPLHF.

This rearrangement joins TRBV2 to TRBJ2-4; 9 bases map to TRBD1. CDR3 size: 14 residues. Germline V gene sequence: CDR1 SNHLY, CDR2 FYNNEI. The trim removed 8 bases at V and 15 bases at J, leaving 17 bases unmatched. For the CDR3, the DNA is TGTGCCAGCCATCAGGGACAGGGATCTCCCCAGGGGTACTTC. Protein product: CASHQGQGSPQGYF.

The rearrangement uses TRBV7-9 and TRBJ1-2; possible D gene TRBD1, 6 bases. The CDR3 contains 15 residues. The V end lost 0 bases, the J end lost 4 bases, and 12 bases lay between the germline ends. Germline CDR1 is SEHNR and CDR2 is FQNEAQ (reference sequence). The CDR3 DNA is TGTGCCAGCAGCTTAGCGGCACAGGGATTCTATGGCTACACCTTC. Translated, it gives CASSLAAQGFYGYTF.

The V and J genes are TRBV5-1 and TRBJ2-7, with 14 nucleotides matching TRBD2. V trimming: 0 bases; J trimming: 4 bases; junction bases outside the gene matches: 0. The V gene's germline CDR1 is SGHRS and CDR2 YFSETQ. The CDR3 runs to 15 residues. In nucleotides, the CDR3 is TGCGCCAGCAGCTTGGGACTAGCGGGAGGGTACGAGCAGTACTTC. Translated: CASSLGLAGGYEQYF.

This chain links TRBV27 with TRBJ2-7, with D possibly TRBD2 on 6 matching bases. The CDR3 spans 15 residues. Between the trimmed V and J ends, which lost 4 bases and 2 bases, there was a span of 15 bases. Germline V gene sequence: CDR1 MNHEY, CDR2 SMNVEV (reference sequence). The CDR3 DNA reads TGTGCCAGCAGTTCACCAGCGACGGGGGCCTACGAGCAGTACTTC. It specifies CASSSPATGAYEQYF.

This clone was observed a few times. The chain's CDR3 is CATRPRGLNQPQHF. CDR3 nucleotide sequence: TGTGCCACCCGTCCCAGGGGGCTCAATCAGCCCCAGCATTTT. V usage is TRBV10-3 and J usage is TRBJ1-5, with 8 positions matching TRBD1. The V gene's germline CDR1 is ENHRY and CDR2 SYGVKD. The trim removed 10 bases at V and 3 bases at J, leaving 8 bases unmatched. The CDR3 has 14 residues.

The chain couples TRBV27 to TRBJ1-2; 8 bases are shared with TRBD1. Germline V gene lookup returns CDR1 MNHEY and CDR2 SMNVEV (reference sequence). V shed 4 bases, J shed 5 bases, and the junction held 12 bases outside the gene matches. This CDR3 has 16 residues. The CDR3 coding sequence is TGTGCCAGCAGTTACACCGTCAGGGGGCCTGGGTATGGCTACACCTTC. Its protein is CASSYTVRGPGYGYTF.

The rearrangement links TRBV9 to TRBJ2-2, with 8 bases lining up with TRBD1. CDR3 length: 16 residues. CDR1 and CDR2 (germline): SGDLS, YYNGEE. J was trimmed by 5 bases and V by 2 bases; bases with no gene match: 8. CDR3 protein: CASSVQGAAGTGELFF. As DNA, the CDR3 is TGTGCCAGCAGCGTCCAGGGGGCGGCGGGGACCGGGGAGCTGTTTTTT. The whole variable domain, remainder taken from reference TRBV9 and TRBJ2-2, is DSGVTQTPKHLITATGQRVTLRCSPRSGDLSVYWYQQSLDQGLQFLIQYYNGEERAKGNILERFSAQQFPDLHSELNLSSLELGDSALYFCASSVQGAAGTGELFFGEGSRLTVL.

This clone came up once. The chain combines TRBV2 with TRBJ2-1; 9 positions agree with TRBD2. J gave up 0 bases and V 6 bases, and 3 bases lay outside the gene matches. Germline CDR1 reads SNHLY; CDR2 reads FYNNEI. The CDR3 is 15 amino acids. CDR3 DNA sequence: TGTGCCAGCAGCGGAGCGGGGGGCTCCTACAATGAGCAGTTCTTC. Translation gives CASSGAGGSYNEQFF.

J is TRBJ1-6 and V is TRBV5-6; 8 nucleotides match TRBD1. This CDR3 contains 14 residues. The V gene end was trimmed by 2 bases and the J gene end by 9 bases; junction bases not matched to a gene: 4. Germline V gene sequence: CDR1 SGHDT, CDR2 YYEEEE. The chain's CDR3 is CASSFLQGGSPLHF. The CDR3 DNA reads as TGTGCCAGCAGCTTTTTACAGGGGGGTTCACCCCTCCACTTT.

This clone is a singleton in its sample. This chain joins TRBV5-1 and TRBJ2-5, with 7 nucleotides matching TRBD1. V dropped 3 bases and J dropped 4; count of bases not matched to a gene: 6. This CDR3 is built from 14 residues. The V gene's germline CDR1 is SGHRS and CDR2 YFSETQ. This chain's CDR3 is CASSSGQRGETQYF. CDR3 nucleotides: TGCGCCAGCAGCTCGGGACAGCGAGGAGAGACCCAGTACTTC.

The chain employs TRBV29-1 and TRBJ2-3; D might be TRBD1 (5 bases). The length of the CDR3 is 13 residues. Germline V gene lookup returns CDR1 SQVTM and CDR2 ANQGSEA. Trimming took 6 bases from V and 0 from J, leaving 10 bases between them. CDR3 residues: CSVDQGSTDTQYF. As DNA, the CDR3 is TGCAGCGTCGACCAGGGAAGCACAGATACGCAGTATTTT.

The chain has TRBV7-8 and TRBJ1-6; unclear D gene. The germline CDR1 and CDR2 sequences are SGHVS and FQNEAQ. V was shortened by 4 bases and J by 9 bases, with 19 bases between the two germline ends. The CDR3 has 16 residues. The CDR3 loop is CASSSPGGGKGSPLHF. Here the CDR3 DNA reads TGTGCCAGCAGCTCCCCAGGCGGAGGAAAGGGTTCACCCCTCCACTTT. Together with reference TRBV7-8 and TRBJ1-6, the CDR3 gives the full variable domain: GAGVSQSPRYKVAKRGQDVALRCDPISGHVSLFWYQQALGQGPEFLTYFQNEAQLDKSGLPSDRFFAERPEGSVSTLKIQRTQQEDSAVYLCASSSPGGGKGSPLHFGNGTRLTVT.

This sequence joins TRBV5-4 and TRBJ1-6; a possible D gene is TRBD1 (6 bases). The CDR3 runs to 14 residues. CDR1 is SGHNT and CDR2 is YYREEE in the germline V gene (reference sequence). With 4 bases removed from V and 7 bases from J, the gap between germline ends came to 12 bases. CDR3 region: CASSPDSENSPLHF. For the CDR3, the DNA is TGTGCCAGCAGCCCGGACAGCGAGAATTCACCCCTCCACTTT.

The chain's CDR3 is CATSRTSSGGVNTGELFF. The CDR3 DNA reads as TGTGCCACCAGCAGAACCTCTAGCGGGGGGGTGAACACCGGGGAGCTGTTTTTT. The chain couples TRBV15 to TRBJ2-2; 12 nucleotides match TRBD2. CDR1 is LNHNV and CDR2 is YYDKDF in the germline V gene (reference sequence). Trimming took 2 bases from V and 1 from J; bases not matched to a gene: 5. There are 18 residues in the CDR3.

V and J are TRBV7-3 and TRBJ2-2; 8 bases match TRBD1. Trimming took 5 bases from V and 1 from J; bases not matched to a gene: 6. The germline gives CDR1 SGHTA, CDR2 FQGTGA. CDR3 length equals 16 residues. The CDR3 DNA reads as TGTGCCAGCAGCGCCTCAGGGGGCCGGAACACCGGGGAGCTGTTTTTT. Amino acids: CASSASGGRNTGELFF.

This sequence joins TRBV5-1 and TRBJ2-2, with TRBD1 matching over 7 bases. The CDR3 consists of 14 residues. V was pared by 4 bases and J by 1 base, with 1 base of the junction left unmatched. Per germline, CDR1 SGHRS and CDR2 YFSETQ. For the CDR3, the DNA is TGCGCCAGCAGCAGGGGGCAGAACACCGGGGAGCTGTTTTTT. It codes for CASSRGQNTGELFF.